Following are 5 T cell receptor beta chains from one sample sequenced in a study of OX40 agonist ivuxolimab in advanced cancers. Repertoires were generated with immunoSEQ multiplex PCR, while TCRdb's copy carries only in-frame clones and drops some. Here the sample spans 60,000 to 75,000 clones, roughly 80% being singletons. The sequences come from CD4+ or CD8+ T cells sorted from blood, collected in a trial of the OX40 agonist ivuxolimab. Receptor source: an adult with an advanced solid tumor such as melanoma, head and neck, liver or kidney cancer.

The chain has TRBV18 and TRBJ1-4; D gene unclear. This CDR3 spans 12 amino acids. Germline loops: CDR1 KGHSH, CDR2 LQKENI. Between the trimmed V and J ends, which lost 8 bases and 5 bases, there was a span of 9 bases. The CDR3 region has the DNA TGTGCCAGCCGGGCCCTAAATGAAAAACTGTTTTTT. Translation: CASRALNEKLFF.

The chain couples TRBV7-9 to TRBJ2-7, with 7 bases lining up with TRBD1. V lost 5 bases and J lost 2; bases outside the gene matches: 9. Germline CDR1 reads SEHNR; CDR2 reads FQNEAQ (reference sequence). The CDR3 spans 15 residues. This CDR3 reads CASSPSKGATYEQYF. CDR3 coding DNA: TGTGCCAGCAGCCCGTCGAAGGGGGCTACCTACGAGCAGTACTTC.

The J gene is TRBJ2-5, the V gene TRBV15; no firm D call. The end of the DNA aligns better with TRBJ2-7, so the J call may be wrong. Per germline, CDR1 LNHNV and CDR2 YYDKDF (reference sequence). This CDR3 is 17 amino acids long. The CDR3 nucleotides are TGTGCCACCAGCAGAGATAACAAAAGGACCAGCTCCTACGAGCAGTACTTC. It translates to CATSRDNKRTSSYEQYF.

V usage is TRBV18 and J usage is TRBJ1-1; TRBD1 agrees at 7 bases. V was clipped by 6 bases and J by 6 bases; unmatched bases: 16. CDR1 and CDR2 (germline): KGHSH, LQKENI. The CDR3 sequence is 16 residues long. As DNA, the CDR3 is TGTGCCAGCTCGTCGGACAGGCAAAGCCGAGTGGCTGAAGCTTTCTTT. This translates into CASSSDRQSRVAEAFF. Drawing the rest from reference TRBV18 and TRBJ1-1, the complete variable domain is NAGVMQNPRHLVRRRGQEARLRCSPMKGHSHVYWYRQLPEEGLKFMVYLQKENIIDESGMPKERFSAEFPKEGPSILRIQQVVRGDSAAYFCASSSDRQSRVAEAFFGQGTRLTVV.

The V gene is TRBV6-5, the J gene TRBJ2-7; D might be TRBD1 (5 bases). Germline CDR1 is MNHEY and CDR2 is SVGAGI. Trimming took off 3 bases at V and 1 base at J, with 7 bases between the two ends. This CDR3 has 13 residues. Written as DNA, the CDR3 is TGTGCCAGCAGTTATTCAGGGTCCTACGAGCAGTACTTC. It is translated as CASSYSGSYEQYF.